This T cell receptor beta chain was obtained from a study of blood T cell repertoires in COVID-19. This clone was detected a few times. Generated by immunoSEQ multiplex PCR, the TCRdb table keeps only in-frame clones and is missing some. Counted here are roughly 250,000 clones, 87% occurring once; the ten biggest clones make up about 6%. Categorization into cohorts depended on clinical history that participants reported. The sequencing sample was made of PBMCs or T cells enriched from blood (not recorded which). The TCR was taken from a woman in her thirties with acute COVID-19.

CDR3 loop: CASSQRTSEFSYNEQFF. In nucleotides, the CDR3 is TGTGCCAGCAGTCAAAGAACTAGCGAATTCTCCTACAATGAGCAGTTCTTC. The chain recombines TRBV6-2 or TRBV6-3 with TRBJ2-1; 7 bases agree with TRBD2. The CDR3 extends over 17 amino acids. Trimming cost V 5 bases and J 0 bases; bases outside gene matches: 10. Germline lookup yields CDR1 MNHEY and CDR2 SVGEGT.